The source of this T cell receptor (beta chain) is a study of identical twins. Regarding the study as a whole: The study found that models underestimated out-of-frame TCR alpha sharing in monozygotic twins.

Each CDR3 protein is one row after TCRdb ran MiXCR on the 5' RACE reads. Of about 340,000 distinct CDR3 sequences detected, 9% to 15% appear once; the ten largest clones hold roughly 7%. The table lists this clonotype with a few counts. Its target is unknown. Separately, the same data were catalogued under a study of yellow fever vaccine responses in identical twins. That source notes: The authors reported partly convergent, partly personalized vaccine responses in identical twins.

The receptor comes from a woman in her late teens or twenties in good health. The sequencing input was CD8+ T cells sorted from blood.

The CDR3 DNA follows: TGTGCCAGCAGCCCATTTGAAGACAACTATGGCTACACCTTC. Translated: CASSPFEDNYGYTF. V is TRBV12-3 or TRBV12-4 and J is TRBJ1-2; D gene uncertain. CDR3 length equals 14 residues. The V end was cut by 6 bases, the J end by 2 bases, with 13 bases between.